Listed below are T cell receptor beta chains from one sample, sequenced in a study of blood T cell repertoires in COVID-19. The repertoire was sequenced with immunoSEQ multiplex PCR; TCRdb's copy has only in-frame clones and lacks some. The data contain some 190,000 clones, roughly 81% of them singletons. Sequencing was done on a sample of peripheral blood. These receptors came from a woman in her seventies with active or convalescent COVID-19. CDR3s include the opening cysteine and the closing phenylalanine or tryptophan. D genes are given only for firm matches. Size tells how often a clone was seen (once, few, many) or the class of an expanded clone, and some rows leave it out.

V	length	size	D	J	DNA	CDR3
TRBV3-1/TRBV3-2	14	.	.	TRBJ2-3	TGTGCCAGCAGCCAACGAACAGGAATCAACACGCAGTATTTT	CASSQRTGINTQYF
TRBV19	10	.	.	TRBJ1-1	TGTGCCAGTGGCAGCACTGAAGCTTTCTTT	CASGSTEAFF
TRBV13	14	.	TRBD2	TRBJ2-7	TGTGCCAGCACGGGAGGGCGAAAGGTCTACGAGCAGTACTTC	CASTGGRKVYEQYF
TRBV7-2	14	.	.	TRBJ2-1	TGTGCCAGCTCCTTGGGGGGGCCCTACAATGAGCAGTTCTTC	CASSLGGPYNEQFF
TRBV18	15	.	TRBD2	TRBJ2-7	TGTGCCAGCTCACCGCGGACTAGCGGGGCCTACGAGCAGTACTTC	CASSPRTSGAYEQYF
TRBV12-3/TRBV12-4	12	.	.	TRBJ2-3	TGTGCCAGCAGTCCCAACACAGATACGCAGTATTTT	CASSPNTDTQYF
TRBV5-1	14	.	TRBD1	TRBJ1-2	TGCGCCAGCAGCTTCCGGGACAGGGGGGTAGGCTACACCTTC	CASSFRDRGVGYTF
TRBV19	13	few	.	TRBJ2-2	TGTGCCAGTAGTATAGTTTCGGCCGGGGAGCTGTTTTTT	CASSIVSAGELFF
TRBV6-1	17	.	TRBD2	TRBJ2-1	TGTGCCAGCAGTGAAATTGGGGAGCGGGGGCCCTACAATGAGCAGTTCTTC	CASSEIGERGPYNEQFF
TRBV10-1	13	.	.	TRBJ2-2	TGCGCCAGCACCGGAGGAACTACCGGGGAGCTGTTTTTT	CASTGGTTGELFF
TRBV3-1/TRBV3-2	18	.	TRBD2	TRBJ2-7	TGTGCCAGCAGCCAAGTGTTGTCGGCGGGAGGGCCGGGCTACGAGCAGTACTTC	CASSQVLSAGGPGYEQYF
TRBV7-9	13	.	.	TRBJ2-7	TGTGCCAGCAGCCGGGACTCAACCTACGAGCAGTACTTC	CASSRDSTYEQYF
TRBV2	15	.	TRBD1	TRBJ2-7	TGTGCCAGCAGTGAAGGTAGGGGGCCCTCCTACGAGCAGTACTTC	CASSEGRGPSYEQYF
TRBV7-3	15	.	TRBD2	TRBJ2-5	TGTGCCAGCAGCTTAGCGGGAGGGCCGGTTGAGACCCAGTACTTC	CASSLAGGPVETQYF
TRBV29-1	11	.	.	TRBJ2-7	TGCAGCGTTAACGTCGGCAACAGACAGTACTTC	CSVNVGNRQYF
TRBV4-1	15	.	.	TRBJ2-1	TGCGCCAGCAGCCATACACCATTAGACTCCAATGAGCAGTTCTTC	CASSHTPLDSNEQFF
TRBV21-1	16	.	.	TRBJ1-1	TGTGCCAGCAGCAAAGTCGCAGGGTCGATGAACACTGAAGCTTTCTTT	CASSKVAGSMNTEAFF
TRBV2	14	.	TRBD1	TRBJ1-2	TGTGCCAGCAGTGAGGGACAGACACTCTATGGCTACACCTTC	CASSEGQTLYGYTF
TRBV27	16	.	.	TRBJ2-2	TGTGCCAGCAGTTCCTATTCCGTTCTGAACACCGGGGAGCTGTTTTTT	CASSSYSVLNTGELFF
TRBV5-4	14	once	TRBD1	TRBJ1-2	TGTGCCAGCAGCGGGAAGGGGGCGAACTATGGTTACACCTTC	CASSGKGANYGYTF
TRBV4-1	16	.	.	TRBJ2-3	TGCGCCAGCAGCCAAGAAGGCCGTCCCTTAGCTGATACGCAGTATTTT	CASSQEGRPLADTQYF
TRBV6-2/TRBV6-3	18	.	TRBD2	TRBJ2-5	TGTGCCAGCAGTTATTTCCCACCGCTCGCGGGAGGGCAGGAGACCCAGTACTTC	CASSYFPPLAGGQETQYF
TRBV3-1/TRBV3-2	13	.	.	TRBJ1-5	TGTGCCAGCAGCCAAGGCAAGCATCAGCCCCAGCATTTT	CASSQGKHQPQHF
TRBV12-5	16	.	.	TRBJ2-1	TGTGCTAGTGGTTTGGCGCGAGGTTCAGCCGATAATGAGCAGTTCTTC	CASGLARGSADNEQFF
TRBV6-1	14	few	.	TRBJ1-5	TGTGCCAGCAGTGGAGCGGCCGGGGGGAGGCCCCAGCATTTT	CASSGAAGGRPQHF
TRBV7-9	15	.	TRBD2	TRBJ2-1	TGTGCCAGCAGCTTAAGGGCGGGAGGGGTGAATGAGCAGTTCTTC	CASSLRAGGVNEQFF
TRBV5-4	18	.	TRBD2	TRBJ2-7	TGTGCCAGCAGCTCCCAAGGACTAGCGGGATCTAGACTCTACGAGCAGTACTTC	CASSSQGLAGSRLYEQYF
TRBV7-9	15	.	.	TRBJ1-2	TGTGCCAGCAGCCTGGGGCGCGCGGTATGGGATGGCTACACCTTC	CASSLGRAVWDGYTF
TRBV5-1	15	.	.	TRBJ2-6	TGCGCCAGCAGCCTATCCTCGGGTGGGGCCAACGTCCTGACTTTC	CASSLSSGGANVLTF
TRBV4-1	14	.	TRBD1	TRBJ1-2	TGCGCCAGCAGGGGGACAGCAACTGCGGGGGGCTACACCTTC	CASRGTATAGGYTF
TRBV18	18	.	.	TRBJ1-5	TGTGCCAGCTCAGGGAGAGGAATGGGCGGGTTTGGCAATCAGCCCCAGCATTTT	CASSGRGMGGFGNQPQHF
TRBV28	16	.	.	TRBJ2-3	TGTGCCAGCAGTTTAGGTTTTAGGGACAACACAGATACGCAGTATTTT	CASSLGFRDNTDTQYF
TRBV7-7	17	.	.	TRBJ2-1	TGTGCCAGCAGCCAGGGAGGCGGGACTCCGATGGTGGATGAGCAGTTCTTC	CASSQGGGTPMVDEQFF
TRBV19	16	.	TRBD1	TRBJ2-3	TGTGCCAGTAGTATGGGCGAGGGACAGGGGACAGATACGCAGTATTTT	CASSMGEGQGTDTQYF
TRBV19	15	.	TRBD2	TRBJ2-5	TGTGCCAGTAGTGGAGCGGGAGGGATCGGAGAGACCCAGTACTTC	CASSGAGGIGETQYF
TRBV14	13	.	.	TRBJ2-7	TGTGCCAGCAGCCAAACTAGTCTCTACGAGCAGTACTTC	CASSQTSLYEQYF
TRBV4-1	14	.	TRBD1	TRBJ1-2	TGCGCCAGCAGCCAAGACGGGGACAGCTATGGCTACACCTTC	CASSQDGDSYGYTF
TRBV19	13	.	.	TRBJ2-7	TGTGCCAGTAGTCTTAGGGGGTCCTACGAGCAGTACTTC	CASSLRGSYEQYF
TRBV29-1	15	.	TRBD1	TRBJ2-1	TGCAGCGTGGGTCTTTTGGGACAGCAGTACAATGAGCAGTTCTTC	CSVGLLGQQYNEQFF
TRBV5-6	17	.	TRBD2	TRBJ2-1	TGTGCCAGCAGTTCACGACTAGCGGGAACAGATCGCAATGAGCAGTTCTTC	CASSSRLAGTDRNEQFF
TRBV7-9	15	.	TRBD1	TRBJ1-4	TGTGCCATCAAGGGACAGGGCGAAGGAGTCGAAAAACTGTTTTTT	CAIKGQGEGVEKLFF
TRBV9	12	.	.	TRBJ2-7	TGTGCCAGCAGCGATCAGGGGAGCGAGCAGTACTTC	CASSDQGSEQYF
TRBV11-2	18	once	TRBD1	TRBJ2-5	TGTGCCAGCAGGGCCGGATCGAGGGACAGGGGGCGCCAAGAGACCCAGTACTTC	CASRAGSRDRGRQETQYF
TRBV5-4	18	once	TRBD2	TRBJ2-3	TGTGCCAGCAGCAAGGGACTAGCGGGAGGTTGGGGCACAGATACGCAGTATTTT	CASSKGLAGGWGTDTQYF
TRBV7-8	16	.	.	TRBJ2-5	TGTGCCAGCAGACCTTTGAGCGGGCGGTACCAAGAGACCCAGTACTTC	CASRPLSGRYQETQYF